The rows below give T cell receptor beta chains drawn from one sample of a study of shared clonotypes between healthy human individuals. Measured with immunoSEQ multiplex PCR; TCRdb has only the in-frame clones, and not every one. This table has millions of clones, roughly 96% appearing once. Sequences were obtained from naive CD4+ T cells sorted from blood. These TCRs come from a young man in good health. Each CDR3 is given with its conserved first and last residue. D genes are given only for firm matches. The listing skips clone size in some rows; elsewhere it reads once, few, many or a size class.

>NA|NA|TRBJ1-1|TRBV27
CASSLHQLAGGTEAFF
TGTGCCAGCAGTTTGCACCAACTTGCCGGAGGGACTGAAGCTTTCTTT
>NA|NA|TRBJ1-4|TRBV30
CAWSMGGMTEKLFF
TGTGCCTGGAGTATGGGTGGGATGACTGAAAAACTGTTTTTT
>TRBD1|NA|TRBJ1-5|TRBV30
CAWSLGTGGGQPQHF
TGTGCCTGGAGTCTCGGGACAGGGGGCGGTCAGCCCCAGCATTTT
>NA|NA|TRBJ2-7|TRBV7-2
CASSPRSGAHSYEQYF
TGTGCCAGCAGCCCCCGGTCGGGGGCTCACTCCTACGAGCAGTACTTC
>NA|NA|TRBJ1-6|TRBV18
CASSLTGQSNSPLHF
TGTGCCAGCTCACTTACCGGACAGTCAAATTCACCCCTCCACTTT
>TRBD1|NA|TRBJ2-7|TRBV18
CASSPLGQVEQYF
TGTGCCAGCTCACCACTTGGACAGGTAGAGCAGTACTTC
>TRBD2|NA|TRBJ2-7|TRBV7-2
CASTKSGTSASYEQYF
TGTGCCAGCACCAAATCCGGGACTAGCGCTTCCTACGAGCAGTACTTC
>TRBD1|NA|TRBJ1-1|TRBV10-2
CASSQQGANTEAFF
TGCGCCAGCAGCCAACAGGGGGCTAACACTGAAGCTTTCTTT
>NA|NA|TRBJ2-5|TRBV27
CASSLRQRETQYF
TGTGCCAGCAGTTTGAGGCAGAGAGAGACCCAGTACTTC
>NA|NA|TRBJ2-1|TRBV18
CASSSYRVNEQFF
TGTGCCAGCTCATCCTACAGGGTTAATGAGCAGTTCTTC
>TRBD1|NA|TRBJ1-6|TRBV10-1
CASSAGQGISPLHF
TGCGCCAGCAGTGCGGGACAGGGAATTTCACCCCTCCACTTT
>NA|NA|TRBJ1-1|TRBV4-1
CASSQDENRDLAFF
TGCGCCAGCAGCCAAGATGAGAATCGGGACCTGGCTTTCTTT
>NA|NA|TRBJ2-1|TRBV29-1
CSVEAPEAPYNEQFF
TGCAGCGTTGAAGCCCCGGAGGCCCCCTACAATGAGCAGTTCTTC
>NA|NA|TRBJ2-2|TRBV10-3
CAIRDASRVGELFF
TGTGCCATCAGGGACGCCTCAAGGGTCGGGGAGCTGTTTTTT
>NA|NA|TRBJ2-7|TRBV7-2
CASSLVGGLTGEQYF
TGTGCCAGCAGCTTAGTTGGGGGGCTGACGGGCGAGCAGTACTTC
>NA|once|TRBJ2-7|TRBV5-4
CASSKIPNYEQYF
TGTGCCAGCAGCAAAATACCGAACTACGAGCAGTACTTC
>NA|NA|TRBJ2-2|TRBV11-2
CASSLDWGSGELFF
TGTGCCAGCAGCTTAGATTGGGGTTCCGGGGAGCTGTTTTTT
>NA|NA|TRBJ2-7|TRBV4-3
CASSQVSGGHYEQYF
TGCGCCAGCAGCCAAGTATCGGGGGGCCACTACGAGCAGTACTTC
>NA|NA|TRBJ2-3|TRBV10-2
CASISPGTDTQYF
TGCGCCAGCATATCTCCAGGTACAGATACGCAGTATTTT
>NA|NA|TRBJ2-5|TRBV7-6
CASSRAGDRQETQYF
TGTGCCAGCAGCCGAGCAGGCGATCGCCAAGAGACCCAGTACTTC
>NA|NA|TRBJ2-7|TRBV2
CASSVRGRAYEQYF
TGTGCCAGCAGTGTGCGGGGAAGGGCCTACGAGCAGTACTTC
>TRBD1|NA|TRBJ2-7|TRBV15
CATSDRDRAYEQYF
TGTGCCACCAGCGACCGGGACAGGGCCTACGAGCAGTACTTC
>NA|NA|TRBJ2-7|TRBV6-5
CASRMTGSYEQYF
TGTGCCAGCAGGATGACTGGATCCTACGAGCAGTACTTC
>NA|NA|TRBJ2-7|TRBV6-1
CASSEALAGDPYEQYF
TGTGCCAGCAGTGAAGCGCTGGCAGGGGATCCCTACGAGCAGTACTTC
>NA|NA|TRBJ1-5|TRBV18
CASSPGGDQPQHF
TGTGCCAGCTCCCCGGGGGGTGATCAGCCCCAGCATTTT
>NA|NA|TRBJ1-6|TRBV13
CASSLGGRGVKNSPLHF
TGTGCCAGCAGCTTAGGGGGCAGGGGTGTTAAAAATTCACCCCTCCACTTT
>NA|NA|TRBJ2-7|TRBV9
CASSVAIGPPHEQYF
TGTGCCAGCAGCGTAGCTATAGGTCCCCCACACGAGCAGTACTTC
>NA|NA|TRBJ1-3|TRBV30
CAWSVGITSSGNTIYF
TGTGCCTGGAGTGTCGGCATTACAAGCTCTGGAAACACCATATATTTT
>TRBD2|NA|TRBJ2-7|TRBV5-1
CASSLRREGPYEQYF
TGCGCCAGCAGCTTGAGGCGGGAGGGCCCCTACGAGCAGTACTTC
>NA|NA|TRBJ1-1|TRBV5-1
CASSLNQEPKAFF
TGCGCCAGCAGCTTGAATCAGGAACCTAAAGCTTTCTTT
>TRBD1|NA|TRBJ2-6|TRBV2
CASSGTGGLSGANVLTF
TGTGCCAGCAGTGGGACAGGGGGCCTCTCTGGGGCCAACGTCCTGACTTTC
>TRBD1|once|TRBJ2-7|TRBV28
CASSLKRTGSEQYF
TGTGCCAGCAGTTTAAAAAGGACAGGGAGCGAGCAGTACTTC
>NA|NA|TRBJ2-7|TRBV6-5
CASSRGGADEQYF
TGTGCCAGCAGCCGAGGAGGGGCTGACGAGCAGTACTTC
>NA|NA|TRBJ2-5|TRBV7-6
CASTTSSGGGQETQYF
TGTGCCAGCACCACCTCCTCAGGGGGGGGGCAAGAGACCCAGTACTTC
>NA|NA|TRBJ2-7|TRBV28
CASSSVPYEQYF
TGTGCCAGCAGTTCCGTACCCTACGAGCAGTACTTC
>TRBD1|NA|TRBJ2-1|TRBV6-5
CASSRGQVSYNEQFF
TGTGCCAGCAGCCGGGGACAGGTATCCTACAATGAGCAGTTCTTC
>NA|NA|TRBJ1-1|TRBV19
CASSTPGEGIEAFF
TGTGCCAGTAGTACCCCGGGAGAGGGGATAGAAGCTTTCTTT
>NA|NA|TRBJ2-6|TRBV5-1
CASSPSGTGANVLTF
TGCGCCAGCAGCCCCTCAGGTACGGGGGCCAACGTCCTGACTTTC
>NA|once|TRBJ2-3|TRBV18
CASSPPDRTQYF
TGTGCCAGCTCACCACCGGACCGAACGCAGTATTTT
>NA|NA|TRBJ1-5|TRBV6-6
CASSLSNPTQPQHF
TGTGCCAGCAGTTTAAGTAATCCCACTCAGCCCCAGCATTTT
>TRBD1|NA|TRBJ2-2|TRBV28
CASSSGGSGTGELFF
TGTGCCAGCAGTTCAGGGGGCTCGGGCACCGGGGAGCTGTTTTTT
>TRBD1|NA|TRBJ2-5|TRBV7-9
CASSLTGQQETQYF
TGTGCCAGCAGCTTGACAGGGCAACAAGAGACCCAGTACTTC
>TRBD1|NA|TRBJ2-7|TRBV2
CASSGQGMGSYEQYF
TGTGCCAGCAGTGGACAGGGGATGGGCTCCTACGAGCAGTACTTC
>TRBD2|NA|TRBJ2-1|TRBV5-1
CASSIRTSGNEQFF
TGCGCCAGCAGCATAAGGACTAGCGGCAATGAGCAGTTCTTC